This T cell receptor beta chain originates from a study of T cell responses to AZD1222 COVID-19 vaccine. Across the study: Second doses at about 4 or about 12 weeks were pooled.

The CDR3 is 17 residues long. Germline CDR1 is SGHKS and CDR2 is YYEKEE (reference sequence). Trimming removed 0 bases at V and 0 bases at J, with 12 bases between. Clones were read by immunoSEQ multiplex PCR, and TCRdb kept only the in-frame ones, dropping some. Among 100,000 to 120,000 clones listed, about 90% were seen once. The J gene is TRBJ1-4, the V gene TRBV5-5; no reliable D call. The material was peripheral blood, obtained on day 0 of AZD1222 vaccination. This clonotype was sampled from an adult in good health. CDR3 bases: TGTGCCAGCAGCTTGGTTGCAGGCCCTGCAACTAATGAAAAACTGTTTTTT. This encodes CASSLVAGPATNEKLFF. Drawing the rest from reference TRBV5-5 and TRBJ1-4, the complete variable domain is DAGVTQSPTHLIKTRGQQVTLRCSPISGHKSVSWYQQVLGQGPQFIFQYYEKEERGRGNFPDRFSARQFPNYSSELNVNALLLGDSALYLCASSLVAGPATNEKLFFGSGTQLSVL.